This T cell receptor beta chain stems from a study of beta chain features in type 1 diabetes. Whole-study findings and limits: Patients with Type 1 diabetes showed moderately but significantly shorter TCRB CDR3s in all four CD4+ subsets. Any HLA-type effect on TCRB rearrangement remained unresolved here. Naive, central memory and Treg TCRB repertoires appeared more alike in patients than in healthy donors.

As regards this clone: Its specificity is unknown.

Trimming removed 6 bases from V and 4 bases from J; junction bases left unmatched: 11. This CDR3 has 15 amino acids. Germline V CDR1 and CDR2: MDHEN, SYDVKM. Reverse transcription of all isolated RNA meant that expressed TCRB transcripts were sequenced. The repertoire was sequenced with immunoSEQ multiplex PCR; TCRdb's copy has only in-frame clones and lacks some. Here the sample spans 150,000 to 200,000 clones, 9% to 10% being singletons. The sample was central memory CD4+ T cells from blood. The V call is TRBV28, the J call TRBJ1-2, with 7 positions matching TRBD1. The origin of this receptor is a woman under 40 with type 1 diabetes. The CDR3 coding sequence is TGTGCCAGCAGGATCCCGGGACAGCGGACCTATGGCTACACCTTC. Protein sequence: CASRIPGQRTYGYTF.